A selection of T cell receptor beta chains follows, all from one sample in a study of shared clonotypes between healthy human individuals. The method was immunoSEQ multiplex PCR; TCRdb's version includes in-frame clones alone and lacks a portion of them. The data contain around 700,000 clones, 74% of them singletons. What was sequenced was memory CD4+ T cells sorted from blood. Receptors originate from a woman aged 30 to 39 in good health. Each CDR3 is given with its conserved first and last residue. A D gene is named only where the DNA matches it firmly. Not all rows give a size; the values are once, few, many and, for expanded clones, a class.

clone_size	v_call	j_call	d_call	cdr3_nt	cdr3_aa
.	TRBV2	TRBJ1-1	.	TGTGCCAGCAGTGCAGGGGCGCACACTGAAGCTTTCTTT	CASSAGAHTEAFF
few	TRBV5-1	TRBJ2-7	TRBD1	TGCGCCAGCAGCCCTGACAGGGTCCCATACGAGCAGTACTTC	CASSPDRVPYEQYF
.	TRBV5-4	TRBJ2-6	.	TGTGCCAGCAGCTTCCTTACAGTGCCCATAGGTGGGGCCAACGTCCTGACTTTC	CASSFLTVPIGGANVLTF
once	TRBV4-2	TRBJ2-7	.	TGTGCCAGCAGCCAGACAATGGGGACGGGGAACTACGAGCAGTACTTC	CASSQTMGTGNYEQYF
many	TRBV19	TRBJ1-2	.	TGTGCCACTTCGGGGAACTATGGCTACACCTTC	CATSGNYGYTF
.	TRBV27	TRBJ1-5	TRBD1	TGTGCCAGCAGTTTCCGGACAGGGGTTAATAGCAATCAGCCCCAGCATTTT	CASSFRTGVNSNQPQHF
.	TRBV15	TRBJ1-2	.	TGTGCCACCAGCAGAGATTCCCCAGGGGCGAGGTATGGCTACACCTTC	CATSRDSPGARYGYTF
few	TRBV4-1	TRBJ1-3	.	TGCGCCAGCAGCTCTCGAGGGCGATCTGGGACTGGAAACACCATATATTTT	CASSSRGRSGTGNTIYF
.	TRBV6-1	TRBJ2-5	.	TGTGCCAGCGGGGGCAGGGCGTACCAAGAGACCCAGTACTTC	CASGGRAYQETQYF
few	TRBV4-1	TRBJ2-7	.	TGCGCCAGCAGCCCTTCCCTTTTATCCCGCCACGAGCAGTACTTC	CASSPSLLSRHEQYF
.	TRBV28	TRBJ2-7	.	TGTGCCAGCAGTGTAAGTGGTGACACTTCCTACGAGCAGTACTTC	CASSVSGDTSYEQYF
.	TRBV7-3	TRBJ2-2	TRBD2	TGTGCCAGCAGTAAAGCGGGAGGGAACACCGGGGAGCTGTTTTTT	CASSKAGGNTGELFF
.	TRBV4-1	TRBJ2-1	TRBD2	TGCGCCAGCAGCCAACTTGAACTAGCGGGAGCTAGCCGGATCTTC	CASSQLELAGASRIF
.	TRBV6-1	TRBJ2-7	TRBD2	TGTGCCAGCAGTGAATTATACTCTAGCGGGAGAAACGAGCAGTACTTC	CASSELYSSGRNEQYF
.	TRBV28	TRBJ2-7	TRBD2	TGTGCCAGCAGTACGCCATGGGCGGGAGCTGGGAGCTACGAGCAGTACTTC	CASSTPWAGAGSYEQYF
many	TRBV27	TRBJ2-3	TRBD1	TGTGCCAGCAGTTCTATTCCGGGACAGGGGGAGAGGGGTACGCAGTATTTT	CASSSIPGQGERGTQYF
.	TRBV10-3	TRBJ1-1	.	TGTGCCATCAGTGAGTTAGGTTTAGCGGACACTGAAGCTTTCTTT	CAISELGLADTEAFF
.	TRBV18	TRBJ2-7	.	TGTGCCAGCTCACCAATTGGGGGAGCAGACCACGAGCAGTACTTC	CASSPIGGADHEQYF
.	TRBV7-2	TRBJ2-2	.	TGTGCCAGCAGCGAGGACTTTACCGGGGAGCTGTTTTTT	CASSEDFTGELFF
once	TRBV7-2	TRBJ2-1	.	TGTGCCAGCAGCTTAGCTCAGTCCGGGGCCACCGCGTACAATGAGCAGTTCTTC	CASSLAQSGATAYNEQFF
.	TRBV9	TRBJ1-4	TRBD1	TGTGCCAGCAGCGTCAGGGGGACGGGTGAAAAACTGTTTTTT	CASSVRGTGEKLFF
many	TRBV27	TRBJ2-1	TRBD2	TGTGCCAGCAGTTCGAGCGGGAGCTCCTACAATGAGCAGTTCTTC	CASSSSGSSYNEQFF
.	TRBV2	TRBJ2-2	.	TGTGCCAGCGGAGGGGAGTGGGAGACCGGGGAGCTGTTTTTT	CASGGEWETGELFF
.	TRBV11-2	TRBJ1-3	TRBD1	TGTGCCAGCAGCCTAGCCGACAGGGCTGGAAACACCATATATTTT	CASSLADRAGNTIYF
.	TRBV2	TRBJ2-3	.	TGTGCCAGCAGTGAGCAGGGGCGCACAGATACGCAGTATTTT	CASSEQGRTDTQYF
.	TRBV7-9	TRBJ2-1	TRBD1	TGTGCCAGCAGCTTAAACGGGGGACAGGGGGCGGATGAGCAGTTCTTC	CASSLNGGQGADEQFF
.	TRBV7-9	TRBJ1-2	.	TGTGCCAGCAGCTTTGGAGCAGGGGTGCGGTTCTACACCTTC	CASSFGAGVRFYTF
few	TRBV6-1	TRBJ1-5	TRBD1	TGTGCCAGCAGGGCTGGACAGGGGTGGAGTCAGCCCCAGCATTTT	CASRAGQGWSQPQHF
.	TRBV4-1	TRBJ2-7	.	TGCGCCAGCAGCCAAACATCAGAGGGCCGTTACGAGCAGTACTTC	CASSQTSEGRYEQYF
once	TRBV9	TRBJ2-7	TRBD1	TGTGCCAGCAGCGTAGGACAGGGGAACATGTGGGAGCAGTACTTC	CASSVGQGNMWEQYF
few	TRBV7-8	TRBJ1-3	TRBD1	TGTGCCAGCAGCTCCCGGACAGGCTCTGGAAACACCATATATTTT	CASSSRTGSGNTIYF
.	TRBV14	TRBJ2-7	.	TGTGCCAGCAGCCAAGATTATAGGACAGATATTTACGAGCAGTACTTC	CASSQDYRTDIYEQYF
.	TRBV2	TRBJ1-5	.	TGTGCCAGCACGGAGTATTATAGCAATCAGCCCCAGCATTTT	CASTEYYSNQPQHF
.	TRBV4-1	TRBJ1-5	.	TGCGCCAGCAGCCAAGGGGATACAAGCAATCAGCCCCAGCATTTT	CASSQGDTSNQPQHF
.	TRBV19	TRBJ1-5	TRBD1	TGTGCCAGTAGTCGGGGACAGGCCTATAGCAATCAGCCCCAGCATTTT	CASSRGQAYSNQPQHF
.	TRBV18	TRBJ1-2	.	TGTGCCAGCTCACCACCGGTGGCAGGACGTGGCTACACCTTC	CASSPPVAGRGYTF
few	TRBV4-2	TRBJ2-5	TRBD2	TGTGCCAGCAGCCGACGGACTAGCGGGGAGACCCAGTACTTC	CASSRRTSGETQYF
few	TRBV27	TRBJ2-7	.	TGTGCCAGCAGTTTATATTCTAGTAGGCCTAAAGACTACGAGCAGTACTTC	CASSLYSSRPKDYEQYF
.	TRBV13	TRBJ2-2	.	TGTGCCAGCAGCTTAACGTCACTGAGCGGCACCGGGGAGCTGTTTTTT	CASSLTSLSGTGELFF
.	TRBV23-1	TRBJ1-2	TRBD1	TGCGCCAGCAGGCCCACAGGGGGCGATGGCTACACCTTC	CASRPTGGDGYTF